The TCR beta chain under discussion was sequenced for a study of blood T cells in healthy people across ages. Overall study results and limits: With age, beta diversity per million T cells declined roughly linearly, significantly by over 35.

This clonotype was counted a few times. The antigen is unknown. Trimming removed 5 bases from V and 9 bases from J, with 17 bases in between. This CDR3 comprises 14 residues. Germline-derived CDR1 and CDR2 are SGHTA and FQGNSA. Sample-barcoded 5' priming and a J-beta primer mix drove a second PCR of roughly 7 to 11 cycles. From the 5' RACE reads, TCRdb called clonotypes with MiXCR, one entry per CDR3 protein. The data contain roughly 800,000 distinct CDR3 sequences, roughly 64% of them singletons. Sequencing was carried out using blood. The source is a man aged 25-40 years in good health. J is TRBJ2-1 and V is TRBV7-2, with TRBD2 as a possible D gene (6 bases). The DNA for the CDR3 is TGTGCCAGCAGCCAGACTAGAAATTCTGGTGAGCAGTTCTTC. Residues: CASSQTRNSGEQFF.